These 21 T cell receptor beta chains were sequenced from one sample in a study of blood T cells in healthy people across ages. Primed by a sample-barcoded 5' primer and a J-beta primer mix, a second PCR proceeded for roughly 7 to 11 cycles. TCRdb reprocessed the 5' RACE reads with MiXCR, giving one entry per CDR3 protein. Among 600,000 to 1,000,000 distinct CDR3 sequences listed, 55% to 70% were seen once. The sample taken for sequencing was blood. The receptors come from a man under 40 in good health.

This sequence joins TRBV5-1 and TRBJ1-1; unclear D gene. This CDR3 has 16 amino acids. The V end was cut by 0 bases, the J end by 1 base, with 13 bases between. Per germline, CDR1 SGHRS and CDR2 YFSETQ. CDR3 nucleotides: TGCGCCAGCAGCTTGGCCCGGGTTGGAGGGAACACTGAAGCTTTCTTT. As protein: CASSLARVGGNTEAFF. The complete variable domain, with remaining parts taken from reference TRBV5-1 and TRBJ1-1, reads KAGVTQTPRYLIKTRGQQVTLSCSPISGHRSVSWYQQTPGQGLQFLFEYFSETQRNKGNFPGRFSGRQFSNSRSEMNVSTLELGDSALYLCASSLARVGGNTEAFFGQGTRLTVV.

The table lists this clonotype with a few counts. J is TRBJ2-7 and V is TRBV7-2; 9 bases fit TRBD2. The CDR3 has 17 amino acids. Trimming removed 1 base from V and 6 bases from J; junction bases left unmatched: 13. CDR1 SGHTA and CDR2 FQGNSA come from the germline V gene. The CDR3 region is CASSLVASGIGPREQYF. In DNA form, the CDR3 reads TGTGCCAGCAGCTTAGTCGCTAGCGGGATAGGACCGCGCGAGCAGTACTTC.

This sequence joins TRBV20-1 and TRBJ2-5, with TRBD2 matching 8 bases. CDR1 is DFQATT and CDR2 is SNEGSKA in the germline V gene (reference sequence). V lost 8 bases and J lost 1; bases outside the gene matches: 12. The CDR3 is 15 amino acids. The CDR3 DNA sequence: TGCAGTATAGGAGCCCCGACTAGCGCCCAAGAGACCCAGTACTTC. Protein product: CSIGAPTSAQETQYF.

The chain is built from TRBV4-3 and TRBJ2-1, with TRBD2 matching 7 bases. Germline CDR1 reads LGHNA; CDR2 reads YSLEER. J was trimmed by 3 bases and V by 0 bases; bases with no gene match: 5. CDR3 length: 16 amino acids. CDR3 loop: CASSQDRLAVYNEQFF. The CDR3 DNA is TGCGCCAGCAGCCAAGATCGCCTAGCGGTCTACAATGAGCAGTTCTTC.

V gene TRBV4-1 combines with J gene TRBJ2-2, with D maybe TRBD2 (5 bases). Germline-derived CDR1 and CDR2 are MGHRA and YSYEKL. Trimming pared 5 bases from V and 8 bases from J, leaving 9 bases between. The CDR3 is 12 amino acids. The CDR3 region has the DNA TGCGCCAGCAGCAGACGGGGAGGGGAGCTGTTTTTT. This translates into CASSRRGGELFF.

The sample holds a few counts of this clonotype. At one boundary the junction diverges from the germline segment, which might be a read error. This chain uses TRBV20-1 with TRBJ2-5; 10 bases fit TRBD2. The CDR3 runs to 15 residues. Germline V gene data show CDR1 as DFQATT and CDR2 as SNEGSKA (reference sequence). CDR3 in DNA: TGCAGTGCGAGAGTATCACTAGCGGGGCAAGAGACCCAGTACTTC. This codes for CSARVSLAGQETQYF.

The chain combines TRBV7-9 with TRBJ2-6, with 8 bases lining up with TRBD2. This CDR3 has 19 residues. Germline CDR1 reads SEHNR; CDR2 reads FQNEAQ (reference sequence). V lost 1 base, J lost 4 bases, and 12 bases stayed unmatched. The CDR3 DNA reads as TGTGCCAGCAGCTTAGGAGCCGGGCTAGCGGGCACAGGGGCCAACGTCCTGACTTTC. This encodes CASSLGAGLAGTGANVLTF.

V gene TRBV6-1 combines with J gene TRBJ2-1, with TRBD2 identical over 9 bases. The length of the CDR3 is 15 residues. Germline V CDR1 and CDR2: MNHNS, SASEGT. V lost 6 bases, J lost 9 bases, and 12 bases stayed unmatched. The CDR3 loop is CASRAGTSFASEQFF. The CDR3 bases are TGTGCCAGCAGGGCCGGGACTAGCTTTGCTAGTGAGCAGTTCTTC.

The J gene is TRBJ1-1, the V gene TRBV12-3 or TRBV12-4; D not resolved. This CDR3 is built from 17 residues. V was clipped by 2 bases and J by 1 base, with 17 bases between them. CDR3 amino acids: CASSLYMSLPENTEAFF. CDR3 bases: TGTGCCAGCAGTTTATATATGAGCCTCCCGGAGAACACTGAAGCTTTCTTT.

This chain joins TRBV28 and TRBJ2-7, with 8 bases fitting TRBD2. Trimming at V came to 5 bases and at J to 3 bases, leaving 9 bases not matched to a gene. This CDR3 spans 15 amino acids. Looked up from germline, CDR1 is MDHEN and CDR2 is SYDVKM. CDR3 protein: CASSANQGTSYEQYF. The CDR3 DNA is TGTGCCAGCAGTGCCAACCAAGGGACTAGCTACGAGCAGTACTTC.

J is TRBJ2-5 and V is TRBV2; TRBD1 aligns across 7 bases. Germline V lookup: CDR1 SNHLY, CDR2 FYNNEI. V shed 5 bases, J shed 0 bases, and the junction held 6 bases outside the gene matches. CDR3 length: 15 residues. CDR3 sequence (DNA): TGTGCCAGCAGTTACAGGGGTGGGAACCAAGAGACCCAGTACTTC. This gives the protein CASSYRGGNQETQYF. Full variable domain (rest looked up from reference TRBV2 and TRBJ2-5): EPEVTQTPSHQVTQMGQEVILRCVPISNHLYFYWYRQILGQKVEFLVSFYNNEISEKSEIFDDQFSVERPDGSNFTLKIRSTKLEDSAMYFCASSYRGGNQETQYFGPGTRLLVL.

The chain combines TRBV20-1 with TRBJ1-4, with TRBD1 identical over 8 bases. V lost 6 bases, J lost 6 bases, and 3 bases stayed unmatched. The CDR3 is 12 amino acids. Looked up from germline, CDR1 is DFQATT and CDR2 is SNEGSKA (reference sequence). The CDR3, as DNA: TGCAGTGCCGGACAGGGCGATGAAAAACTGTTTTTT. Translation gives CSAGQGDEKLFF.

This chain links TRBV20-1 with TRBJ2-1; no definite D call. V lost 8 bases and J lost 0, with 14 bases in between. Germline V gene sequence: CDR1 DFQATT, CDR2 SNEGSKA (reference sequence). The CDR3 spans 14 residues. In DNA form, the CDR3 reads TGCAGTTTCTCTGACCAGAGCTCCTACAATGAGCAGTTCTTC. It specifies CSFSDQSSYNEQFF.

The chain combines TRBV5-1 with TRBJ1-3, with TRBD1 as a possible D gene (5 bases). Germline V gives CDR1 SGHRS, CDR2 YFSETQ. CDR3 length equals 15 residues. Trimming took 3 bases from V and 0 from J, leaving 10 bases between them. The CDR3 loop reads CASSWGEGSGNTIYF. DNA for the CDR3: TGCGCCAGCAGCTGGGGGGAAGGCTCTGGAAACACCATATATTTT.

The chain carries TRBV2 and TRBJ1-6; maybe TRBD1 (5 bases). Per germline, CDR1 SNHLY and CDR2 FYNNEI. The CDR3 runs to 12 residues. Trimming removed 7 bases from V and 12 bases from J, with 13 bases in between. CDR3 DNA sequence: TGTGCCAGCACGCAGGGACGGTTACCCCTCCACTTT. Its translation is CASTQGRLPLHF.

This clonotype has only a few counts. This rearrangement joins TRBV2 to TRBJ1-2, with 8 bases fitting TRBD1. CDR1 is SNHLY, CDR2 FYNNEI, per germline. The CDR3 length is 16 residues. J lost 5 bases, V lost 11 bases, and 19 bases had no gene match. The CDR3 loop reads CAGATPDRGISYGYTF. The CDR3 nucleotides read TGTGCCGGAGCCACCCCAGACAGGGGAATCTCTTATGGCTACACCTTC.

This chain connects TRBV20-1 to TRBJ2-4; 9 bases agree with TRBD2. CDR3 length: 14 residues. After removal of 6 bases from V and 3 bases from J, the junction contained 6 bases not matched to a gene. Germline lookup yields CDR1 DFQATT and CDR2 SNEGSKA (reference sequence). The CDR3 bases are TGCAGTGCCACAGCGGGAGGAGGCAAAAACATTCAGTACTTC. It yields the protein CSATAGGGKNIQYF.

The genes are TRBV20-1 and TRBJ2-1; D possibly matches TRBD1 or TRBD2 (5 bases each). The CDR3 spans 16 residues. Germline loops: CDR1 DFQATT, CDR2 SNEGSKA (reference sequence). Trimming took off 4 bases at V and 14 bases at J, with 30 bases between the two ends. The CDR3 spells CSAKFLWGGQPALEFF. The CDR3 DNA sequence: TGCAGTGCTAAATTTTTGTGGGGCGGGCAACCCGCATTGGAGTTCTTC.

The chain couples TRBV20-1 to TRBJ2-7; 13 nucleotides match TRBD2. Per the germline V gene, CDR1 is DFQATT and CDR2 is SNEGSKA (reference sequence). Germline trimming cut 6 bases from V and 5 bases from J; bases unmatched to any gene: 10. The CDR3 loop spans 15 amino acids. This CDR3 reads CSATGTSGERDEQYF. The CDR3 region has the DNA TGCAGTGCAACCGGGACTAGCGGGGAGAGGGACGAGCAGTACTTC.

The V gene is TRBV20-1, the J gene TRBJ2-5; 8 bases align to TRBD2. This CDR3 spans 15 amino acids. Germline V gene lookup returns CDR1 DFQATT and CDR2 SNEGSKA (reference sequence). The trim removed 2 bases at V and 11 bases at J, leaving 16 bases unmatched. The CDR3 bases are TGCAGTGCTAGAAAAACTAGCGGACCTTTCAATGAGCAGTACTTC. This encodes CSARKTSGPFNEQYF.

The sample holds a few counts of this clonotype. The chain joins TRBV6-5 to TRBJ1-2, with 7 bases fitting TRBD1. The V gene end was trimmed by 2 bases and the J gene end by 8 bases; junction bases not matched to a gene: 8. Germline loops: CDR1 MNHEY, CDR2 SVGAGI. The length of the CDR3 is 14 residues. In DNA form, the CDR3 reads TGTGCCAGCAGTTACGCCCCGACAGGGCAGGGCTACACCTTC. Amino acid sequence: CASSYAPTGQGYTF.